What follows describes a single T cell receptor beta chain. Its antigen target is currently unknown. Base-call qualities are not available, and no considerably larger clone is one nucleotide away. The data belong to a study of PD-1 blockade in classical Hodgkin lymphoma (dated by TCRdb to 2018 to 2020). At the level of the whole study: Nivolumab dosing was 3 mg/kg intravenously every 2 weeks, continuing until either disease progression or unacceptable toxicity. The study used CyTOF and TCR beta sequencing to define a peripheral blood immune signature of response to PD-1 blockade in classical Hodgkin lymphoma.

The trim is 2 bases for V and 4 bases for J, with a gap of 18 bases between the germline ends. From the germline V gene, CDR1 is SGHVS and CDR2 is FQNEAQ. The CDR3 runs 16 residues from the cysteine to the phenylalanine. Solely the CDR3 DNA is kept, with 48 bases framed from the first base. Genomic DNA was extracted with the Qiagen DNeasy kit from unsorted PBMCs and from negatively selected CD4+ and CD8+ fractions. Amplification of TCR beta CDR3 regions was done by immunoSEQ multiplex PCR with primers that anneal to V and J segments. A synthetic immune receptor repertoire was used to minimize amplification bias, and remaining bias was computationally removed after sequencing. From the authors' description of their analysis: Custom Python scripts were used to quantify repertoire diversity as the Shannon entropy index. Unsorted, CD4+ and CD8+ repertoires were examined separately, except in combined analyses, for which CD4+ and CD8+ sequences were merged in silico. A clone was considered expanded if an increase in frequency of at least 2-fold after treatment relative to C1D1 was found, and a pseudocount of 0.5 was applied to clones undetected at baseline. Singleton clones were defined as clones with 0 or 1 copy at C1D1, and non-singleton clones were defined as clones with 2 or more copies. Clones expanded in unsorted samples were labelled as CD4+, CD8+ or unknown by matching protein sequences in sorted samples from the same patient. Wilcoxon tests were applied to paired samples to test diversity changes from C1D1 to C4D1. TCRdb stores this immuneACCESS table with in-frame sequences only. Part of the clones is absent; in the studies checked, under half of the shortfall reflects unresolved V genes, and no reason is known for the rest. The DNA was the basis for D and trimming; V, J and clone size are from that table. For this sample there are 3,000 to 4,000 clones; 50% to 80% appear just once. The ten largest clones add up to almost 50% of the sample.

What this sample's time point label stands for: cycle 4 day 1 (C4D1), after more than 5 weeks of nivolumab. Every trial patient had relapsed following autologous stem cell transplantation, and prior brentuximab vedotin exposure was what differed among cohorts A, B and C. Using a Miltenyi CD8+ T cell isolation kit, CD8+ T cells were purified from thawed PBMCs through magnetic negative selection. The trial cohort was composed of about 58 patients with relapsed/refractory classical Hodgkin lymphoma, for whom complete response, partial response or progressive disease was recorded as best overall response. In the multi-cohort phase II CheckMate 205 trial, trial patients received single-agent nivolumab. An independent review committee assessed best overall response by applying the 2007 International Working Group response criteria. Trial PBMCs were obtained immediately prior to nivolumab initiation (C1D1) and on therapy at cycle 2 day 1 and cycle 4 day 1. Peripheral blood was collected in 8 mL Vacutainer Cell Preparation Tubes, from which PBMCs were isolated by centrifugation and then cryopreserved. Purified CD4+ and CD8+ fractions were prepared only for cases where an additional PBMC sample was available. Magnetically labelled cells were removed on LS columns in a quadroMACS separator, and the flow-through was retained as the purified fraction.

General study outcomes and caveats: Lower diversity was seen in patients whose nivolumab began less than 1 year after ASCT, and these patients were left out of later analyses so that immune reconstitution would not confound the results. The study covered only a single clinical trial cohort, and the causes of the repertoire differences, possibly disease activity or prior therapy, were still not defined. By C4D1, a significant rise was seen in CD4+ TCR diversity but not in CD8+ TCR diversity (p=0.0027 vs p=0.16), and the rise was most apparent among complete responders (p=0.02). Among trial patients, those achieving complete response had baseline diversity similar to that of newly diagnosed patients, while diversity was significantly lower in partial responders and progressors. Baseline TCR diversity was reported as lower in newly diagnosed patients than in healthy donors, and lower still in relapsed/refractory patients.

The chain joins TRBV7-8 to TRBJ2-7; no D segment can be confidently identified. The clonotype originates from a human donor with classical Hodgkin lymphoma. The starting material was CD8+ T cells from blood, obtained before the fourth cycle of nivolumab. For the CDR3, the sequence is CASSLSASSTRYEQYF. The DNA sequence is TGTGCCAGCAGCTTATCCGCGAGTTCTACAAGGTACGAGCAGTACTTC.